The 21 T cell receptor beta chains listed next were all sequenced from one sample in a study of shared clonotypes between healthy human individuals. This table comes from immunoSEQ multiplex PCR, and its TCRdb copy is limited to in-frame clones, with some not included. The sample contains about 2.1 million clones, just under 95% of which appear only once. Terminally differentiated effector memory CD45RA+ cells were excluded by CCR7 positive selection of CD45RO-negative cells. Sequencing was performed on naive CD8+ T cells from PBMCs. These receptor sequences come from a man aged 18 to 29 in good health. Some clones in this sample may be carry-over from other donors' samples.

V gene TRBV28 combines with J gene TRBJ2-7; 7 bases align to TRBD1. CDR3 length: 14 amino acids. Germline trimming cut 6 bases from V and 1 base from J; bases unmatched to any gene: 6. The germline V gene has CDR1 MDHEN and CDR2 SYDVKM. This CDR3 is CASRPTGQSYEQYF. The DNA for the CDR3 is TGTGCCAGCAGACCCACGGGACAGTCCTACGAGCAGTACTTC.

The chain employs TRBV7-3 and TRBJ2-1, with D tentatively TRBD2 (6 bases). CDR1 is SGHTA and CDR2 is FQGTGA in the germline V gene. This CDR3 has 14 amino acids. The V end lost 5 bases, the J end lost 7 bases, and 15 bases lay between the germline ends. The CDR3 here is CASSPRGGKNEQFF. Here the CDR3 DNA reads TGTGCCAGCAGCCCAAGGGGAGGAAAGAATGAGCAGTTCTTC.

The chain links TRBV10-3 to TRBJ2-5; no definite D call. The CDR3 length is 14 residues. Trimming took off 5 bases at V and 5 bases at J, with 15 bases between the two ends. Germline assignment: CDR1 ENHRY and CDR2 SYGVKD. The DNA for the CDR3 is TGTGCCATCAGTCACATGCAACGATACGAGACCCAGTACTTC. The encoded protein is CAISHMQRYETQYF.

This clone came up once. For the CDR3, the DNA is TGTGCCAGCAGTTTATATGCGATCTCCTACGAGCAGTACTTC. The encoded protein is CASSLYAISYEQYF. The V and J genes are TRBV27 and TRBJ2-7; D is ambiguous. Trimming cost V 1 base and J 0 bases, with 7 bases left between them. This CDR3 is built from 14 residues. Germline lookup yields CDR1 MNHEY and CDR2 SMNVEV (reference sequence).

The rearrangement joins TRBV4-1 to TRBJ2-5; D may be TRBD1 (5 bases). The length of the CDR3 is 14 residues. From germline, CDR1 is MGHRA and CDR2 YSYEKL. V was pared by 1 base and J by 1 base, with 7 bases between. CDR3 in DNA: TGCGCCAGCAGCCAAGCGCAGGGCCAAGAGACCCAGTACTTC. Translation gives CASSQAQGQETQYF.

The gene calls are TRBV11-2 and TRBJ2-1, with D uncertain. The germline V gene encodes CDR1 SGHAT and CDR2 FQNNGV. Trimming removed 0 bases at V and 0 bases at J, with 12 bases between. The CDR3 totals 17 residues. This CDR3 reads CASSLEVRLSSYNEQFF. The CDR3 DNA is TGTGCCAGCAGCTTAGAGGTCAGACTCAGCTCCTACAATGAGCAGTTCTTC.

The CDR3 nucleotides read TGTGCCAGCAGCTTGAAGGGAGGGGGAGATACGCAGTATTTT. Protein sequence: CASSLKGGGDTQYF. This chain links TRBV5-8 with TRBJ2-3; D perhaps matches TRBD2 (7 bases). Looked up from germline, CDR1 is SGHTS and CDR2 is YDEGEE. This CDR3 is built from 14 residues. V lost 1 base, J lost 5 bases, and 11 bases lay in between.

The chain employs TRBV15 and TRBJ2-5; possible D gene TRBD1, 6 bases. V lost 9 bases and J lost 5, with 25 bases in between. Germline CDR1 reads LNHNV; CDR2 reads YYDKDF (reference sequence). The CDR3 contains 16 residues. CDR3 sequence: CATASGARPRTETQYF. CDR3 sequence (DNA): TGTGCCACAGCATCAGGGGCACGACCGCGGACGGAGACCCAGTACTTC.

V gene TRBV7-9 combines with J gene TRBJ1-2; D is unresolved. Trimming took 3 bases from V and 4 from J, leaving 12 bases between them. Germline CDR1 and CDR2: SEHNR and FQNEAQ (reference sequence). The CDR3 extends over 14 amino acids. CDR3 in DNA: TGTGCCAGCAGCTTTGGACCGACCATCTATGGCTACACCTTC. It translates to CASSFGPTIYGYTF.

This chain joins TRBV5-1 and TRBJ2-4; D might be TRBD2 (7 bases). The CDR3 covers 16 residues. From germline, CDR1 is SGHRS and CDR2 YFSETQ. Deletions cut 4 bases from V and 2 bases from J, with 16 bases between. The DNA of the CDR3 is TGCGCCAGCAGCCAAAGGGGGGGCGAAACCAAAAACATTCAGTACTTC. Translated: CASSQRGGETKNIQYF.

With respect to this clone: Different DNA sequences within this sample yield the same CDR3. The rearrangement uses TRBV7-9 and TRBJ2-5; perhaps D is TRBD1 or TRBD2 (5 bases each). CDR1 and CDR2 from the germline V gene are SEHNR and FQNEAQ (reference sequence). The length of the CDR3 is 12 residues. V gave up 6 bases and J gave up 5 bases, with 10 bases separating them. CDR3 nucleotide sequence: TGTGCCAGCAGTGGGACCGGGGAGACCCAGTACTTC. Amino acids: CASSGTGETQYF. The full variable domain, in which reference TRBV7-9 and TRBJ2-5 provide the parts outside the CDR3, is DTGVSQNPRHKITKRGQNVTFRCDPISEHNRLYWYRQTLGQGPEFLTYFQNEAQLEKSRLLSDRFSAERPKGSFSTLEIQRTEQGDSAMYLCASSGTGETQYFGPGTRLLVL.

This clone was observed a single time. The rearrangement links TRBV9 to TRBJ2-7, with D possibly being TRBD2 (5 bases). Germline loops: CDR1 SGDLS, CDR2 YYNGEE. This CDR3 region has 14 residues. Trimming took 2 bases from V and 3 from J, leaving 12 bases between them. The CDR3 DNA reads TGTGCCAGCAGCGTGGACCGACGGGGCTACGAGCAGTACTTC. It encodes CASSVDRRGYEQYF.

The chain uses TRBV7-9 and TRBJ2-2, with D perhaps matching TRBD2 (6 bases). Germline V gives CDR1 SEHNR, CDR2 FQNEAQ (reference sequence). There are 16 residues in the CDR3. V lost 2 bases to trimming and J lost 3 bases, with 13 bases between them. The CDR3 nucleotides read TGTGCCAGCAGCTTAACCGCCAGGAGGGACACCGGGGAGCTGTTTTTT. This translates into CASSLTARRDTGELFF.

V gene TRBV10-2 combines with J gene TRBJ2-7, with TRBD2 as a possible D gene (6 bases). The V and J ends lost 3 bases and 5 bases respectively, with 14 bases between them. The germline V gene encodes CDR1 WSHSY and CDR2 SAAADI. The CDR3 runs 14 residues. The CDR3 DNA is TGCGCCAGCAGTGACGGAGGGCCGTTGAACGAGCAGTACTTC. Translation: CASSDGGPLNEQYF.

The chain joins TRBV27 to TRBJ2-7; TRBD1 aligns across 9 bases. The CDR3 consists of 15 residues. The V segment lost 5 bases and the J segment 3 bases; nucleotides outside the gene matches: 8. The germline gives CDR1 MNHEY, CDR2 SMNVEV (reference sequence). The CDR3 region is CASSPYRGHHYEQYF. CDR3 DNA sequence: TGTGCCAGCAGTCCGTACAGGGGGCATCACTACGAGCAGTACTTC.

V is TRBV28 and J is TRBJ2-4; D is possibly TRBD1 (6 bases). This CDR3 region has 13 residues. Germline CDR1 and CDR2: MDHEN and SYDVKM. V was pared by 10 bases and J by 5 bases, with 15 bases between. CDR3 residues: CATGEEVENIQYF. DNA for the CDR3: TGTGCCACAGGGGAAGAAGTGGAAAACATTCAGTACTTC. The entire variable domain, with the rest obtained from reference TRBV28 and TRBJ2-4, is as follows: DVKVTQSSRYLVKRTGEKVFLECVQDMDHENMFWYRQDPGLGLRLIYFSYDVKMKEKGDIPEGYSVSREKKERFSLILESASTNQTSMYLCATGEEVENIQYFGAGTRLSVL.

The J gene is TRBJ2-2, the V gene TRBV10-1, with no clear D. The CDR3 spans 15 residues. Germline assignment: CDR1 WNHNN and CDR2 SYGVQD (reference sequence). Trimming took 1 base from V and 1 from J, leaving 7 bases between them. CDR3 DNA: TGCGCCAGCAGTGAGTTTCGGTTGAACACCGGGGAGCTGTTTTTT. This translates into CASSEFRLNTGELFF.

Worth noting for this clone: Other DNA variants within this sample encode the same CDR3. Here the CDR3 reads CASSVGGDSTDTQYF. Here the CDR3 DNA reads TGTGCCAGCAGCGTAGGAGGGGACAGCACAGATACGCAGTATTTT. This chain links TRBV9 with TRBJ2-3; TRBD1 or TRBD2 may be the D gene (5 bases each). Trimming shortened V by 0 bases and J by 0 bases, and 8 bases separated the two germline ends. The CDR3 spans 15 residues. The germline gives CDR1 SGDLS, CDR2 YYNGEE.

This clone was observed a few times. In the same sample, other DNA sequences code for this CDR3. This chain uses TRBV28 with TRBJ1-1; D is undetermined. The germline CDR1 and CDR2 sequences are MDHEN and SYDVKM. Trimming left V 3 bases short and J 1 base short, with 6 bases between. The CDR3 is 13 amino acids. For the CDR3, the DNA is TGTGCCAGCAGTTTTGCCAGGAACACTGAAGCTTTCTTT. Amino acid sequence: CASSFARNTEAFF.

The rearrangement uses TRBV27 and TRBJ1-2; weak D call: TRBD1 (5 bases). Trimming removed 6 bases at V and 6 bases at J, with 17 bases between. There are 14 residues in the CDR3. Germline V CDR1 and CDR2: MNHEY, SMNVEV (reference sequence). CDR3 sequence: CASSPIGGYHGYTF. CDR3 nucleotides: TGTGCCAGCAGCCCTATTGGGGGTTATCATGGCTACACCTTC.

V gene TRBV28 combines with J gene TRBJ1-1; the match to TRBD1 covers 9 bases. V lost 6 bases, J lost 5 bases, and 4 bases stayed unmatched. Looked up from germline, CDR1 is MDHEN and CDR2 is SYDVKM. The CDR3 length is 13 residues. The CDR3 bases are TGTGCCAGCAGGGGGACAGGGAAAACTGAAGCTTTCTTT. Protein: CASRGTGKTEAFF.